This T cell receptor (beta chain) came from a study of regulatory T cells in long-lasting Graves disease. The CDR3 runs to 15 residues. J lost 2 bases, V lost 4 bases, and 6 bases had no gene match. Germline V lookup: CDR1 SGHRS, CDR2 YFSETQ. For TCR beta, libraries came from iRepertoire HTBI primers and Arm-PCR of CDR3 regions. TCRdb redid the calling of the multiplex PCR reads with MiXCR, one entry per CDR3 protein. The data show around 240,000 distinct CDR3 sequences, with 18% seen just once and about 14% held by the top ten. Time point indicated: newly diagnosed GD, antithyroid drugs for less than 3 months. Following extraction of RNA from PBMCs, that RNA was used to make the TCR library. These data were likewise used in another study, on T cells in Graves' hyperthyroidism and ophthalmopathy.

Sequenced material: peripheral blood mononuclear cells (PBMCs), taken at new diagnosis, from a patient treated with antithyroid drugs. The clonotype was recovered from a young woman with Graves disease. The J gene is TRBJ2-5, the V gene TRBV5-1, with 9 bases aligning to TRBD1. The CDR3 protein is CASSGGQGTQETQYF. CDR3 in DNA: TGCGCCAGCAGCGGAGGACAGGGGACTCAAGAGACCCAGTACTTC.